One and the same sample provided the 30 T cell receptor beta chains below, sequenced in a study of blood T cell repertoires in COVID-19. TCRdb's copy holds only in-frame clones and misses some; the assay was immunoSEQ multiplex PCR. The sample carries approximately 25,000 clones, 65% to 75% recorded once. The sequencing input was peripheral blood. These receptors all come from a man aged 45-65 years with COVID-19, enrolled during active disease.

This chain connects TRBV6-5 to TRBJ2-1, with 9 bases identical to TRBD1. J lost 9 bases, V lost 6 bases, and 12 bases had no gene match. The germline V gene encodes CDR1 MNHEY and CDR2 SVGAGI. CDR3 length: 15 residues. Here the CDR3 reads CASRPGWDRATEQFF. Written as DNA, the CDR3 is TGTGCCAGCAGACCAGGGTGGGACAGGGCGACTGAGCAGTTCTTC.

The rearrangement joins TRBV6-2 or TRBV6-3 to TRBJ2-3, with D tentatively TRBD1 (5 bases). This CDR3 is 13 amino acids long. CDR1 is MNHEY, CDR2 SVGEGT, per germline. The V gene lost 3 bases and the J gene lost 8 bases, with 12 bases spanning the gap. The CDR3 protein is CASSYGVQGTQYF. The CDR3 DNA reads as TGTGCCAGCAGTTATGGTGTTCAGGGTACGCAGTATTTT.

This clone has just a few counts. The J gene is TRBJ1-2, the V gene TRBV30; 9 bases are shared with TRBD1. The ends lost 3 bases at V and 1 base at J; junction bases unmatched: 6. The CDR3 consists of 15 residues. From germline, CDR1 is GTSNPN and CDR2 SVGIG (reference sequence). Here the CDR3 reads CAWRGTGYYNYGYTF. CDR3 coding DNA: TGTGCCTGGAGAGGGACAGGGTATTATAACTATGGCTACACCTTC.

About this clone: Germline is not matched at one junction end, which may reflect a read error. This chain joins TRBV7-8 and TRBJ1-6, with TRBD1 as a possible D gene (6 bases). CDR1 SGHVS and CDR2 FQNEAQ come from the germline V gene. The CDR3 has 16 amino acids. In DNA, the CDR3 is TGTGCCAGCAAGGATGGGGGGGGCTCCTATGATTCACCCCTCCACTTT. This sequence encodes CASKDGGGSYDSPLHF.

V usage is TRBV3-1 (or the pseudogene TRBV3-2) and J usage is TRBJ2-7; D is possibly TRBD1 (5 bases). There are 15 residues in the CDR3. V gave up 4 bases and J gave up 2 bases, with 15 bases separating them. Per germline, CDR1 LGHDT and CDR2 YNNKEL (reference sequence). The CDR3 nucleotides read TGTGCCAGCAGCCTCCGGGCAGGGAAGCCCTACGAGCAGTACTTC. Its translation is CASSLRAGKPYEQYF.

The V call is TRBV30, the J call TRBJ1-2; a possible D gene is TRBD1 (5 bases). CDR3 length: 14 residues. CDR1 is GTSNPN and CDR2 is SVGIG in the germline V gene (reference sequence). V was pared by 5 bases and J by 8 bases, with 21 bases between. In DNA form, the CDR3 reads TGTGCCTGGGGTGGTAGGGGAACCTTTCGGGGCTACACCTTC. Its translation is CAWGGRGTFRGYTF.

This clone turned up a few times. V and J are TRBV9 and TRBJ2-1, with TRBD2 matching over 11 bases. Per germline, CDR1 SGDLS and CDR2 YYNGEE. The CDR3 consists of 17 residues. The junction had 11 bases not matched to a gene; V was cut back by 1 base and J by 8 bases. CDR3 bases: TGTGCCAGCAGCGTACTCCCTAGCGGGAGGTCTCTGGATGAGCAGTTCTTC. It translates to CASSVLPSGRSLDEQFF. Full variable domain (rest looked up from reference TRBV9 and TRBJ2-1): DSGVTQTPKHLITATGQRVTLRCSPRSGDLSVYWYQQSLDQGLQFLIQYYNGEERAKGNILERFSAQQFPDLHSELNLSSLELGDSALYFCASSVLPSGRSLDEQFFGPGTRLTVL.

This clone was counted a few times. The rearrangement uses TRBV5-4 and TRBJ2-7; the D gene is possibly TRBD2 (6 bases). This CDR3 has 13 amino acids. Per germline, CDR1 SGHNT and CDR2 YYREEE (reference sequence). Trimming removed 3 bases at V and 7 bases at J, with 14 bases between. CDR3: CASSSLGAGEQYF. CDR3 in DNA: TGTGCCAGCAGCTCTCTAGGGGCGGGAGAGCAGTACTTC.

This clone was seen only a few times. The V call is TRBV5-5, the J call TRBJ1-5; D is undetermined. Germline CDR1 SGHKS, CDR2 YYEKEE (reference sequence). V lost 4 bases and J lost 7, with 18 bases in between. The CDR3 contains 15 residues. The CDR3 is CASSPSPATRQPQHF. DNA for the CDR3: TGTGCCAGCAGCCCCTCCCCGGCCACGAGGCAGCCCCAGCATTTT.

CDR3 DNA sequence: TGTGCCAGCAGTTCCTGGACAGGGTCAAATGAGCAGTTCTTC. It yields the protein CASSSWTGSNEQFF. This sequence joins TRBV6-5 and TRBJ2-1; TRBD1 aligns across 8 bases. In germline, CDR1 is MNHEY, CDR2 SVGAGI. This CDR3 is 14 amino acids long. V lost 4 bases and J lost 7; bases outside the gene matches: 6.

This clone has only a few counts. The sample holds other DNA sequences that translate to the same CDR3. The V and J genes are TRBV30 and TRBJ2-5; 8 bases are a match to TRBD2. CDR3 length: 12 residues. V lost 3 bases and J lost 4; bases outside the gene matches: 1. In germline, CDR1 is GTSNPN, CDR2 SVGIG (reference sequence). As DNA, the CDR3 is TGTGCCTGGAGCGGGGGGGGAGAGACCCAGTACTTC. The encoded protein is CAWSGGGETQYF. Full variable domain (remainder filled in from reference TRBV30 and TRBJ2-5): SQTIHQWPATLVQPVGSPLSLECTVEGTSNPNLYWYRQAAGRGLQLLFYSVGIGQISSEVPQNLSASRPQDRQFILSSKKLLLSDSGFYLCAWSGGGETQYFGPGTRLLVL.

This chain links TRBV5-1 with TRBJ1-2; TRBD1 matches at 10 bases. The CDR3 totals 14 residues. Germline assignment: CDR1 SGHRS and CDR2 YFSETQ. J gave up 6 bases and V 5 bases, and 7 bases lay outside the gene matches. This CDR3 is CASSSAGTGDGYTF. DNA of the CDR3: TGCGCCAGCAGTTCGGCCGGGACAGGGGATGGCTACACCTTC.

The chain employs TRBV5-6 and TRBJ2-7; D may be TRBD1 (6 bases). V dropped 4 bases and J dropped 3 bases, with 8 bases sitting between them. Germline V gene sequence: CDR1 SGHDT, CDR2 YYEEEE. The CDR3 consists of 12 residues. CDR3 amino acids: CASSRTVYEQYF. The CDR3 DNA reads TGTGCCAGCAGCCGGACAGTCTACGAGCAGTACTTC.

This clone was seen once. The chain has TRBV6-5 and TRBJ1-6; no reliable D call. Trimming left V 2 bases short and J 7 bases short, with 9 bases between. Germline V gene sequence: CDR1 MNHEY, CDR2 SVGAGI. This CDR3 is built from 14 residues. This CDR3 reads CASSYGEPNSPLHF. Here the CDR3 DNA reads TGTGCCAGCAGTTACGGGGAGCCCAATTCACCCCTCCACTTT.

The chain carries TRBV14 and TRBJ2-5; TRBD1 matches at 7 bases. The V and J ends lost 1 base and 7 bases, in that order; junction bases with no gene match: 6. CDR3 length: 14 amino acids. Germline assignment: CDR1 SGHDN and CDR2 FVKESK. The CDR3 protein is CASSQVNSGGTQYF. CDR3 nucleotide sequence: TGTGCCAGCAGCCAAGTCAACTCAGGGGGGACCCAGTACTTC.

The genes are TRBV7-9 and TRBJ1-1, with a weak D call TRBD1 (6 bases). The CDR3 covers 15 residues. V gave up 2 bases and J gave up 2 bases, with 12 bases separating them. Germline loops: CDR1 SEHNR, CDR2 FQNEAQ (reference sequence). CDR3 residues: CASSLSRGGNTEAFF. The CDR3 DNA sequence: TGTGCCAGCAGCTTATCCCGAGGGGGAAACACTGAAGCTTTCTTT.

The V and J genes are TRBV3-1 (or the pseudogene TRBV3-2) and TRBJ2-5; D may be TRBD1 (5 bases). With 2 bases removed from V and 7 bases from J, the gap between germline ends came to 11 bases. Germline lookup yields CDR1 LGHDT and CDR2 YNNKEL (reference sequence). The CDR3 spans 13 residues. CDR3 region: CASSQSLRGTQYF. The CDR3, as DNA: TGTGCCAGCAGCCAATCTCTAAGGGGGACCCAGTACTTC.

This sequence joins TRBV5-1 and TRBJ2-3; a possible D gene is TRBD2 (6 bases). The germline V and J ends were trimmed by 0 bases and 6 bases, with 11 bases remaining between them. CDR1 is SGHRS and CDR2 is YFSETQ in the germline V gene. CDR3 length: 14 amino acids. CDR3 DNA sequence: TGCGCCAGCAGCTTGGCGGGGGAGGAGGATACGCAGTATTTT. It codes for CASSLAGEEDTQYF.

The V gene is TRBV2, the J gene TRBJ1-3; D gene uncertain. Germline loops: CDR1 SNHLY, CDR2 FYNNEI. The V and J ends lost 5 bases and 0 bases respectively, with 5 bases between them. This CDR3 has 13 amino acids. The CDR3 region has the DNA TGTGCCAGCAGTACAGACTCTGGAAACACCATATATTTT. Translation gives CASSTDSGNTIYF. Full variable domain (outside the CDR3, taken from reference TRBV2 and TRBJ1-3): EPEVTQTPSHQVTQMGQEVILRCVPISNHLYFYWYRQILGQKVEFLVSFYNNEISEKSEIFDDQFSVERPDGSNFTLKIRSTKLEDSAMYFCASSTDSGNTIYFGEGSWLTVV.

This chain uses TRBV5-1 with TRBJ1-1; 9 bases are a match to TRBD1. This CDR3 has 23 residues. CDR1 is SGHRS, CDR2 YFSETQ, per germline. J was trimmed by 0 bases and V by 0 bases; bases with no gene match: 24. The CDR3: CASSLVPLHTGTGSLDMNTEAFF. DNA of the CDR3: TGCGCCAGCAGCTTGGTCCCTTTGCATACCGGGACAGGGAGCCTCGATATGAACACTGAAGCTTTCTTT.

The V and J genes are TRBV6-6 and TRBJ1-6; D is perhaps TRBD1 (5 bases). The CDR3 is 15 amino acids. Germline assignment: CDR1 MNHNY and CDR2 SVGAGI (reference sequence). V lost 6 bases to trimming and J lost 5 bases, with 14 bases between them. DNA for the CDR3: TGTGCCAGCAGCCGCGACAGAGGAGATAATTCACCCCTCCACTTT. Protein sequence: CASSRDRGDNSPLHF.

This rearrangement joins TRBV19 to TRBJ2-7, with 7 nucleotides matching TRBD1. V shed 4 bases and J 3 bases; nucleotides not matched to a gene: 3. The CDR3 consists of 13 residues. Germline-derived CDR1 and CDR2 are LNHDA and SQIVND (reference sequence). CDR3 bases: TGTGCCAGTAGTAGGGACAGCATCTACGAGCAGTACTTC. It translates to CASSRDSIYEQYF.

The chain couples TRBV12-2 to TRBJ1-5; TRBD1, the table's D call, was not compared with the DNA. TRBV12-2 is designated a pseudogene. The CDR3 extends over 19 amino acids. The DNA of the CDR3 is TGTGCAAGTCGCTTAACCCGGGACAGGGGGGGTAATAGCAATCAGCCCCAGCATTTT. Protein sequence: CASRLTRDRGGNSNQPQHF.

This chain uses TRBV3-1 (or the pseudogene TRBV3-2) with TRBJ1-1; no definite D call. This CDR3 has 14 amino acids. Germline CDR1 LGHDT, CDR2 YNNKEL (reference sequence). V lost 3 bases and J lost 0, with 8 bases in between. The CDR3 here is CASSHARMNTEAFF. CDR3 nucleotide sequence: TGTGCCAGCAGCCACGCGCGGATGAACACTGAAGCTTTCTTT.

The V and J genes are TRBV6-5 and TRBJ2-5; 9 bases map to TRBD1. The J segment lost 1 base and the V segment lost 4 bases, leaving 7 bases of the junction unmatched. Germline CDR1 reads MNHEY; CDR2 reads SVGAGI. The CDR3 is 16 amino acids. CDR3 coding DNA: TGTGCCAGCAGTTCTTGGACAGGGGATCCCCAAGAGACCCAGTACTTC. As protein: CASSSWTGDPQETQYF.

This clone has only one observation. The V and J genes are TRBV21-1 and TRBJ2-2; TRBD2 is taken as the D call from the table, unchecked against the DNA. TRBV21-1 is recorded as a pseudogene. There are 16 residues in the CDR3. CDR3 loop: CASSKGLAGDTGELFF. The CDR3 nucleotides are TGTGCCAGCAGCAAGGGACTAGCGGGAGACACCGGGGAGCTGTTTTTT.

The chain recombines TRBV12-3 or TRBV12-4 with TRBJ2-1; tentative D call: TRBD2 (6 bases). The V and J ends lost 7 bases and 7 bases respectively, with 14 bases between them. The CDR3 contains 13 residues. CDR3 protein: CASTQTSWNEQFF. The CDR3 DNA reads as TGTGCCAGCACCCAGACTAGTTGGAATGAGCAGTTCTTC.

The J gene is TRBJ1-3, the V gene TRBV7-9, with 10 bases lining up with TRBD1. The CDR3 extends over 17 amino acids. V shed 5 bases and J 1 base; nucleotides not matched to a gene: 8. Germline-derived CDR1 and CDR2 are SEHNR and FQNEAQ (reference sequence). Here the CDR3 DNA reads TGTGCCAGCAGCCCGACAGGGGGCTTGTGGTCTGGAAACACCATATATTTT. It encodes CASSPTGGLWSGNTIYF.

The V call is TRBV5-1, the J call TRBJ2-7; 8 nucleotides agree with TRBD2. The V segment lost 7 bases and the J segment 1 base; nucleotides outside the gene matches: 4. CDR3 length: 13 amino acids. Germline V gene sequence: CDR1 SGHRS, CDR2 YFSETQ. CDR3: CASGSGSSYEQYF. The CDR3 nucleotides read TGCGCCAGCGGAAGCGGGAGTTCCTACGAGCAGTACTTC.

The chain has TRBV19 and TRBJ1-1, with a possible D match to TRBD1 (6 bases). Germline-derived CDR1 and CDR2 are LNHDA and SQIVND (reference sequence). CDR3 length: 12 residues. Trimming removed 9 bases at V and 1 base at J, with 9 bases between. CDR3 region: CASRDTNTEAFF. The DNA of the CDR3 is TGTGCCAGCAGGGACACGAACACTGAAGCTTTCTTT.